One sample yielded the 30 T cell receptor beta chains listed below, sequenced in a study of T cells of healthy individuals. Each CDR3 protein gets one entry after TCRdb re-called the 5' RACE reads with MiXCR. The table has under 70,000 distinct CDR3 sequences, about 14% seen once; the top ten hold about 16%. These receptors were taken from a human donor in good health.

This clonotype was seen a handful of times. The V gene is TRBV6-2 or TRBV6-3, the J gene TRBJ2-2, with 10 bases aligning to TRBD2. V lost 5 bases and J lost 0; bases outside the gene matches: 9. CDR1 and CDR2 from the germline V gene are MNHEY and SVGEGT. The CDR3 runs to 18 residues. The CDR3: CASSNLRSGGPNTGELFF. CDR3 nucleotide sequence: TGTGCCAGCAGTAACCTCCGTAGCGGGGGGCCGAACACCGGGGAGCTGTTTTTT.

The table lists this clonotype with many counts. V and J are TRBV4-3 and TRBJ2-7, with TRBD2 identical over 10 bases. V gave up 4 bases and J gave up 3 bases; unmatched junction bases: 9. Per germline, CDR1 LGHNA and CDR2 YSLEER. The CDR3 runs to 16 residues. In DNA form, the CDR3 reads TGCGCCAGCAGCCCTTGGTTCGAGCGGGAGGGCTACGAGCAGTACTTC. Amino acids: CASSPWFEREGYEQYF.

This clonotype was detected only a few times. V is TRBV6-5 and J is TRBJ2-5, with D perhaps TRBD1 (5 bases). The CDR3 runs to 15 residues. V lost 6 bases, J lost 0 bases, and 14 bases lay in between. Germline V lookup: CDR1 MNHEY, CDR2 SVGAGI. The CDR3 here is CASRKDDRYQETQYF. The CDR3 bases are TGTGCCAGCAGGAAAGACGACAGATACCAAGAGACCCAGTACTTC.

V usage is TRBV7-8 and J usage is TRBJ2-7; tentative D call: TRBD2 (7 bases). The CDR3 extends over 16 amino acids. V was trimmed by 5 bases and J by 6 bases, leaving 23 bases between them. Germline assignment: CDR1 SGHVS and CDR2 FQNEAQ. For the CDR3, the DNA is TGTGCCAGCAGCCTACGGCCGGGACGGGGGGCAGGCGAGCAGTACTTC. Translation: CASSLRPGRGAGEQYF.

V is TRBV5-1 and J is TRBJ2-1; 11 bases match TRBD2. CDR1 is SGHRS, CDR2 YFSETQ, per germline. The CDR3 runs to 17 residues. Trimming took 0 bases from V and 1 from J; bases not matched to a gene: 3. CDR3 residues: CASSLGASGGSYNEQFF. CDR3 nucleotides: TGCGCCAGCAGCTTGGGGGCTAGCGGGGGGTCCTACAATGAGCAGTTCTTC.

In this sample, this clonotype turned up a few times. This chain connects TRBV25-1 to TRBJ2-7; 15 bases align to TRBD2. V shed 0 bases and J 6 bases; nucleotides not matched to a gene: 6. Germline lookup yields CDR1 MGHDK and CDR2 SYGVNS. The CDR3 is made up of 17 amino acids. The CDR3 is CASSEYAGGLAGGEQYF. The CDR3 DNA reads TGTGCCAGCAGTGAATATGCCGGGGGACTAGCGGGGGGCGAGCAGTACTTC.

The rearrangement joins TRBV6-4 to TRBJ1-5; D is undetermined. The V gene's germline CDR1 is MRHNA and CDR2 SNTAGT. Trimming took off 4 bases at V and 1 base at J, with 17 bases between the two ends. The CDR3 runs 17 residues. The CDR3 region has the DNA TGTGCCAGCAGTGGAGCGGGTGGTTCGTCGAGCAATCAGCCCCAGCATTTT. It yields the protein CASSGAGGSSSNQPQHF.

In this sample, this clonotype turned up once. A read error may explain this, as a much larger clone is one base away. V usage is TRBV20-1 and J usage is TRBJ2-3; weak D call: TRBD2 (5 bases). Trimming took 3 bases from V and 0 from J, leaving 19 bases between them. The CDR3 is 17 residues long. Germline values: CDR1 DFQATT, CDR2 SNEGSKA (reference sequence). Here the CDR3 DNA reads TGCAGTGCTAGCTCTTTCGAGGAGGACCGTAGCACAGATACGCAGTATTTT. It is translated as CSASSFEEDRSTDTQYF.

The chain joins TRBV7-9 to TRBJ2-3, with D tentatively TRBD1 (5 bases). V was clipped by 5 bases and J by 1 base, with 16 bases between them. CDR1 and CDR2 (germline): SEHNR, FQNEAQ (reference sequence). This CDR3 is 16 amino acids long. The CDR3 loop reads CASSGYRPGGTDTQYF. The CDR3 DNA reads TGTGCCAGCAGCGGATACAGGCCAGGAGGCACAGATACGCAGTATTTT.

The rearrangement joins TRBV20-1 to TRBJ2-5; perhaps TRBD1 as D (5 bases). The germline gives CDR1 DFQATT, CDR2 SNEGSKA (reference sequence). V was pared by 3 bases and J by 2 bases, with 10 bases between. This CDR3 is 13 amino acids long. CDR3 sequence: CSARVTGQETQYF. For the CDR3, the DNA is TGCAGTGCTAGGGTTACAGGACAAGAGACCCAGTACTTC.

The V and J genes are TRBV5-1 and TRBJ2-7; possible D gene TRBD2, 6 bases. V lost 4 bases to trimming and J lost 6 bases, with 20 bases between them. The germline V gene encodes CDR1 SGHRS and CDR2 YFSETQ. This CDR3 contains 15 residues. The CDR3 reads CASSATEGSGSEQYF. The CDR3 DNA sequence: TGCGCCAGCAGCGCAACGGAGGGGTCGGGAAGCGAGCAGTACTTC. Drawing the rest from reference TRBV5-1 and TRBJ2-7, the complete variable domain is KAGVTQTPRYLIKTRGQQVTLSCSPISGHRSVSWYQQTPGQGLQFLFEYFSETQRNKGNFPGRFSGRQFSNSRSEMNVSTLELGDSALYLCASSATEGSGSEQYFGPGTRLTVT.

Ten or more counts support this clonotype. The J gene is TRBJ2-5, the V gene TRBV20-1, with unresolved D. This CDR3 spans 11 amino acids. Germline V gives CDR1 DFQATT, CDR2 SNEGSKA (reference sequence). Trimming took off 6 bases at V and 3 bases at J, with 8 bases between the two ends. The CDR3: CSAAGEETQYF. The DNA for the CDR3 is TGCAGTGCAGCAGGTGAAGAGACCCAGTACTTC.

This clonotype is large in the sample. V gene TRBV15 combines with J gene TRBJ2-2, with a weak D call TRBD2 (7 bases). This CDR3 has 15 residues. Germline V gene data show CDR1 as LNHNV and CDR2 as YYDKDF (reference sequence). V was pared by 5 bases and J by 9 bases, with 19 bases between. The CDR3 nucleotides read TGTGCCACCAGCTTCTCTAGGGGGAGGGACCGGGAGCTGTTTTTT. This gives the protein CATSFSRGRDRELFF.

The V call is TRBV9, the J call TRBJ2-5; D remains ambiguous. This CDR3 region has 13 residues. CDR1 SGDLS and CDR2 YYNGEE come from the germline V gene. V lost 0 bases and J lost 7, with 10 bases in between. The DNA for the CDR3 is TGTGCCAGCAGCGTAGGGCCAGACTCGACCCAGTACTTC. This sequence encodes CASSVGPDSTQYF.

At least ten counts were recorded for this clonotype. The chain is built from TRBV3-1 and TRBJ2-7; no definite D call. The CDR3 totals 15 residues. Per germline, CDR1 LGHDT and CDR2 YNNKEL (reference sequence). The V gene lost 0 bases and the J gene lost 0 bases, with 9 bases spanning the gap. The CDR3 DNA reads TGTGCCAGCAGCCAAGAAGGACGGAGCTCCTACGAGCAGTACTTC. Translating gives CASSQEGRSSYEQYF.

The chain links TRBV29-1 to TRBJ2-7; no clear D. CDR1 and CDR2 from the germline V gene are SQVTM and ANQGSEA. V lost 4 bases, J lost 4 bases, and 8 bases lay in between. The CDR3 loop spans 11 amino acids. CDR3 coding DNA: TGCAGCGTTGTTTGGGGATACGAGCAGTACTTC. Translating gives CSVVWGYEQYF.

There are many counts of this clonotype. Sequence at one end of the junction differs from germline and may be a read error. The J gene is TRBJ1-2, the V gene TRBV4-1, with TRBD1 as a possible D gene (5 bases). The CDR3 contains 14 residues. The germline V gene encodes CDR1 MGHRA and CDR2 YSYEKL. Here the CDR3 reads CASNQDQGDYGYTF. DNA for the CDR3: TGCGCCAGCAACCAAGATCAGGGAGACTATGGCTACACCTTC.

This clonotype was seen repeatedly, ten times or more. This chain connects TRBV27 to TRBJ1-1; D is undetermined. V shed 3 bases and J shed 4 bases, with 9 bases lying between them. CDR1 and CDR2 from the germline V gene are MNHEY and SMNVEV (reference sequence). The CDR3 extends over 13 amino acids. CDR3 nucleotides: TGTGCCAGCAGTTTCCTTGGTTCCACTGAAGCTTTCTTT. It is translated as CASSFLGSTEAFF.

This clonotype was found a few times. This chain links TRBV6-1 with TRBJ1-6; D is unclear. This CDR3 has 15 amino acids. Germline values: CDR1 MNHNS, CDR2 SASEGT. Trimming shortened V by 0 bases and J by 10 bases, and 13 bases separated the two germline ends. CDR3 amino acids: CASSEAPGDRSPLHF. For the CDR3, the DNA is TGTGCCAGCAGTGAAGCCCCCGGGGATCGATCACCCCTCCACTTT.

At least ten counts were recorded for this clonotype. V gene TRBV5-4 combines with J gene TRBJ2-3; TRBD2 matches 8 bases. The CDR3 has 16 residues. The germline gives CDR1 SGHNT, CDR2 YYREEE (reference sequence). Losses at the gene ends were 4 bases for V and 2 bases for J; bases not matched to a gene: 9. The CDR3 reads CASSPLGGGYTDTQYF. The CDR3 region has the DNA TGTGCCAGCAGCCCCCTCGGCGGGGGGTACACAGATACGCAGTATTTT.

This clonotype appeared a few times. The CDR3 reads CASSPETGDLYGYTF. The CDR3, as DNA: TGTGCCAGCTCGCCCGAGACAGGGGACCTCTATGGCTACACCTTC. This sequence joins TRBV18 and TRBJ1-2; the match to TRBD1 covers 8 bases. V lost 6 bases and J lost 4; bases outside the gene matches: 10. CDR1 is KGHSH, CDR2 LQKENI, per germline. This CDR3 has 15 residues.

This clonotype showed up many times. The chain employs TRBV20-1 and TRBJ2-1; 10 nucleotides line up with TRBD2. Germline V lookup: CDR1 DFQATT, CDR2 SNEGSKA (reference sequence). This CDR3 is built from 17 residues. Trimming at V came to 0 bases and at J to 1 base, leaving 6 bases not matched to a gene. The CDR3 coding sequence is TGCAGTGCTAGAGATGAACTAGCGGGAAAGTCCTACAATGAGCAGTTCTTC. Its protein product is CSARDELAGKSYNEQFF.

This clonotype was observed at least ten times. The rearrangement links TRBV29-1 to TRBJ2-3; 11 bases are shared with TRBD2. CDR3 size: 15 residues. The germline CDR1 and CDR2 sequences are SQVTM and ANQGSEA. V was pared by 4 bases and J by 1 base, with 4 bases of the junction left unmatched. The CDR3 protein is CSVGAGLAGTDTQYF. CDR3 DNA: TGCAGCGTTGGGGCGGGACTAGCGGGCACAGATACGCAGTATTTT.

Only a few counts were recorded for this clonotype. CDR3 nucleotides: TGTGCCAGTAGTATAGTCCTCTACAATGAGCAGTTCTTC. Translating it yields CASSIVLYNEQFF. The genes are TRBV19 and TRBJ2-1; the D is unclear. Germline lookup yields CDR1 LNHDA and CDR2 SQIVND (reference sequence). CDR3 length equals 13 residues. V was clipped by 1 base and J by 3 bases, with 4 bases between them.

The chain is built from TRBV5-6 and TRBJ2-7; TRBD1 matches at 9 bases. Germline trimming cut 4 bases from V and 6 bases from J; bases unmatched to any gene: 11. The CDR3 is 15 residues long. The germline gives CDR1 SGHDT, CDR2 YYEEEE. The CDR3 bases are TGTGCCAGCAGCCGCAGGGGGACAGGGTCGGTCGAGCAGTACTTC. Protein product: CASSRRGTGSVEQYF.

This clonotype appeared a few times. The DNA of the CDR3 is TGTGCCAGCAGAGGGTCAGGGAGCTCCTACAATGAGCAGTTCTTC. Its translation is CASRGSGSSYNEQFF. The J gene is TRBJ2-1, the V gene TRBV6-1; D possibly uses TRBD1 or TRBD2 (5 bases each). Germline CDR1 reads MNHNS; CDR2 reads SASEGT. This CDR3 region has 15 residues. V lost 6 bases and J 0 bases, leaving 12 bases between the germline ends.

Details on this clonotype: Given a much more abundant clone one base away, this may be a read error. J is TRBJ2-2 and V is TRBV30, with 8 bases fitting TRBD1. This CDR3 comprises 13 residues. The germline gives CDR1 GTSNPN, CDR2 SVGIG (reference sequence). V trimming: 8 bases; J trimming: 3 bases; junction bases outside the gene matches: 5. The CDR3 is CAGDRWDTGELFF. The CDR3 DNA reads TGTGCCGGGGACAGGTGGGACACCGGGGAGCTGTTTTTT.

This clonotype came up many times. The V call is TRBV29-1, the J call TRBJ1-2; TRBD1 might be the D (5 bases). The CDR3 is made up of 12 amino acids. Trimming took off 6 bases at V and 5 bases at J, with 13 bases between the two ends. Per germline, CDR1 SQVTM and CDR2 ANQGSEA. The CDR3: CSVDQGGYGYTF. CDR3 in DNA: TGCAGCGTAGATCAGGGCGGGTATGGCTACACCTTC.

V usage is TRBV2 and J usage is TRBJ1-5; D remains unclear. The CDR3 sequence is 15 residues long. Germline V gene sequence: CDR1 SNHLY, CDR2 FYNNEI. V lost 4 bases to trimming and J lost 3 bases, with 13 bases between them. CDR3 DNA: TGTGCCAGCAGTGTCGGAGGGTTTAACAATCAGCCCCAGCATTTT. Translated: CASSVGGFNNQPQHF.

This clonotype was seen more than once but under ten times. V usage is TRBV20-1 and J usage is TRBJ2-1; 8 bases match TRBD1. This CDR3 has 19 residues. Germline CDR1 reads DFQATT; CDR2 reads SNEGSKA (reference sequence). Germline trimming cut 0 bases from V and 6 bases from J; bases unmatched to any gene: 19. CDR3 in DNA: TGCAGTGCTAGAGATCGGACAGGGAGTACCCTATTACTCTTCAATGAGCAGTTCTTC. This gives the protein CSARDRTGSTLLLFNEQFF.